This TCR beta chain was documented in a study of blood T cells in healthy people across ages. Germline lookup yields CDR1 MDHEN and CDR2 SYDVKM. J lost 4 bases, V lost 5 bases, and 3 bases had no gene match. The CDR3 runs 13 residues. This clonotype was seen repeatedly, ten times or more. Next came a second PCR, run for about 6 to 12 cycles, which used a sample-barcoded 5' primer along with a J-beta primer mix. TCRdb fed the 5' RACE reads into MiXCR, producing one record per CDR3 protein. This table has a few hundred thousand distinct CDR3 sequences, roughly 26% appearing once. The rearrangement uses TRBV28 and TRBJ2-5, with 8 positions matching TRBD2. The receptor's source is a woman between 70 and 85 years old in good health. The sequenced material came from blood. The CDR3 DNA follows: TGTGCCAGCAGTCTTCTAGCGGGAGAGACCCAGTACTTC. Its translation: CASSLLAGETQYF.